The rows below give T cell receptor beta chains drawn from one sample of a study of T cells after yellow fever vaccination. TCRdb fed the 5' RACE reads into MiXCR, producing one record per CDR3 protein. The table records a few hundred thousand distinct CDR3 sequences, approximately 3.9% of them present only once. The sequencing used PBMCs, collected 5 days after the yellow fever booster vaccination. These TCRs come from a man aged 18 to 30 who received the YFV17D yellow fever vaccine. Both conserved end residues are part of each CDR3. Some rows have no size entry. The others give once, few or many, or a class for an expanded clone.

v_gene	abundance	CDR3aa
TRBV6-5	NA	CASSYSQPRDSPLHF
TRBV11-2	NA	CASSSLGHAPDTQYF
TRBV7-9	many	CASSLGLQTEAFF
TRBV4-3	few	CASNPDSSSGNTIYF
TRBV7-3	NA	CASSKTGGGYEQYF
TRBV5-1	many	CASSLVGVIGDIQYF
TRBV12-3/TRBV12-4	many	CAISRTSKNEQYF
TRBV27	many	CASSLGFPTSTDTQYF
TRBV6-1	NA	CASRMFVGSSYNEQFF
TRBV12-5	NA	CASGQPPSGGVNEQFF
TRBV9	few	CASSAGQSINEKLFF
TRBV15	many	CATSRFSEGPYNEQFF
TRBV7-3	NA	CASRPPDAPPDTQYF
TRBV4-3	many	CASSQDGIYGYTF
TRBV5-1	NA	CASSLLGAVESPLHF
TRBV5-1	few	CASSLSPGRTTEAFF
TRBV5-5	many	CASSFGLSTEAFF
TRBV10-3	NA	CAAREDPGQGATDTQYF
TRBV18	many	CASSPQKAAGELFF
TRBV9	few	CASSIGGAVYNEQFF
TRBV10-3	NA	CAISESHRASGVQPQHF
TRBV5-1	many	CASSLEGDSNQPQHF
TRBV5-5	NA	CASSGQGSGQPQHF
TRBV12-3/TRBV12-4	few	CASTRGDLTDTQYF
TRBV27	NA	CASSFSAAYNEQFF
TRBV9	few	CASTGTGVDNEQFF
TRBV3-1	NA	CASRRGPGETQYF
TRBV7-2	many	CASSSPFRDTQYF
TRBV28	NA	CASSLHRTGTQYF
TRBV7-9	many	CASSLSGTGALAFF
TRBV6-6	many	CASWGTGTGAKQPQHF
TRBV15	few	CATSRDREGGELFF
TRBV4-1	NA	CASSRVPGADNQPQHF
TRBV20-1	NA	CSARDSSGGNYNEQFF
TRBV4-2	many	CASSPMPGPLLGGYTF
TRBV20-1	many	CSARSEKLFF
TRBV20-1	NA	CSAPAADRDPGELFF
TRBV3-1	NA	CASSQIDSSGGSSYNEQFF
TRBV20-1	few	CSAMVSAAPNQPQHF
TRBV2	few	CASSRERGADNEQFF
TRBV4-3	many	CASSQPSGGVNEQFF
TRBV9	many	CASRGLVGRKDYGYTF
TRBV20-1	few	CSAPMDRARNYGYTF
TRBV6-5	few	CASSYSGVTYEQYF
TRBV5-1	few	CASSSLEGGPAETQYF